The T cell receptor beta chain under discussion was sequenced for a study of T cells after posttransplantation cyclophosphamide. Whole-study findings and limits: Blood and skin or GI T cell repertoires showed limited TRB overlap.

As for this clone: Its antigen is as yet unknown.

Assay used: immunoSEQ multiplex PCR; TCRdb lists only in-frame clones, some missing. The data hold about 46,000 clones, with about 90% observed a single time. Germline V CDR1 and CDR2: KGHSH, LQKENI. V lost 2 bases and J lost 3, with 7 bases in between. The CDR3 spans 13 residues. The clonotype was recovered from a woman between 45 and 60 years old in good health and a related stem cell transplant donor. Sequenced: PBMCs. The chain is built from TRBV18 and TRBJ1-1, with D hard to call. CDR3 region: CASSPKRDTEAFF. The CDR3 DNA reads as TGTGCCAGCTCACCAAAGCGGGACACTGAAGCTTTCTTT.